Shown below are 6 T cell receptor beta chains from a single sample sequenced in a study of metastatic and nonmetastatic thyroid tumors (dated by TCRdb to 2020 to 2022). No treatment had been received by any patient before thyroid surgery. The library was made by PCR. The instrument was an Illumina HiSeq 4000. TCRdb redid the processing of the public reads, applying fastp at Q25 and MiXCR, and retained in-frame beta chains. The sample includes some 31,000 clones, with 4% to 5% observed a single time. Together, the top ten hold under 25% of the sample. The sample comprised blood. The receptors here all came from a female donor with papillary thyroid cancer or a benign thyroid nodule (not recorded which). Some clones in this sample may be carry-over from other donors' samples.

The V call is TRBV6-5, the J call TRBJ1-2; no definite D call. Trimming cost V 2 bases and J 9 bases, with 19 bases left between them. CDR3 length: 15 residues. CDR1 is MNHEY, CDR2 SVGAGI, per germline. The CDR3 sequence: CASSYLGGNIDCYTF. Written as DNA, the CDR3 is TGTGCCAGCAGTTACCTCGGCGGGAACATTGACTGCTACACCTTC.

The chain links TRBV7-3 to TRBJ2-7, with 7 bases aligning to TRBD2. CDR3 length: 14 residues. The germline gives CDR1 SGHTA, CDR2 FQGTGA. V lost 3 bases to trimming and J lost 1 base; unmatched junction nucleotides: 3. The CDR3 nucleotides are TGTGCCAGCAGCTTGGGAGGGGTTTCCTACGAGCAGTACTTC. It is translated as CASSLGGVSYEQYF.

The rearrangement links TRBV11-2 to TRBJ1-2; tentative D call: TRBD1 (6 bases). Germline V lookup: CDR1 SGHAT, CDR2 FQNNGV. V lost 4 bases, J lost 5 bases, and 11 bases lay in between. The CDR3 runs 13 residues. The CDR3 protein is CASSWSGDYGYTF. CDR3 nucleotides: TGTGCCAGCAGCTGGTCAGGGGATTATGGCTACACCTTC.

This clone has only a few counts. As DNA, the CDR3 is TGTGCCAGCATGAAAACAGGGGTGATGAAAGCTTTCTTT. Amino acids: CASMKTGVMKAFF. The chain has TRBV2 and TRBJ1-1; 7 bases match TRBD1. Germline V gene lookup returns CDR1 SNHLY and CDR2 FYNNEI. V lost 7 bases, J lost 9 bases, and 11 bases stayed unmatched. The CDR3 contains 13 residues.

This clone was picked up many times. The chain employs TRBV27 and TRBJ1-5; TRBD1 aligns across 7 bases. Germline V CDR1 and CDR2: MNHEY, SMNVEV (reference sequence). Unmatched junction bases numbered 7, after V lost 5 bases and J lost 0 bases. The CDR3 runs to 16 residues. The CDR3 protein is CASSRTGQYSNQPQHF. The DNA for the CDR3 is TGTGCCAGCAGTCGGACAGGCCAGTATAGCAATCAGCCCCAGCATTTT.

By proportion, this clone is medium-sized. This rearrangement joins TRBV28 to TRBJ1-2, with D possibly TRBD1 on 5 matching bases. Trimming shortened V by 4 bases and J by 4 bases, and 19 bases separated the two germline ends. CDR1 and CDR2 from the germline V gene are MDHEN and SYDVKM. The CDR3 extends over 16 amino acids. The CDR3 here is CASSSPEGSRRYGYTF. The CDR3 region has the DNA TGTGCCAGCAGTTCCCCGGAGGGGAGCCGCCGCTATGGCTACACCTTC.